These 16 T cell receptor beta chains share one sample of origin, sequenced in a study of blood T cell repertoires in COVID-19. Clones were sequenced by immunoSEQ multiplex PCR, and TCRdb holds only the in-frame ones, with some missing. This sample has 90,000 to 150,000 clones; 85% to 90% occur once, and the top ten carry 3.9%. The specimen sequenced was peripheral blood. The receptors were sampled from a man aged 55-75 years with acute or convalescent COVID-19.

V and J are TRBV7-2 and TRBJ2-7; TRBD1 is a possible D gene (5 bases). Trimming left V 3 bases short and J 3 bases short, with 12 bases between. The CDR3 runs to 14 residues. Looked up from germline, CDR1 is SGHTA and CDR2 is FQGNSA. CDR3 in amino acids: CASSLGPLGYEQYF. The CDR3 DNA reads TGTGCCAGCAGCTTGGGGCCCCTGGGCTACGAGCAGTACTTC.

V is TRBV4-1 and J is TRBJ1-1; D gene unclear. Trimming took 3 bases from V and 0 from J, leaving 14 bases between them. The CDR3 has 16 amino acids. Germline V gene lookup returns CDR1 MGHRA and CDR2 YSYEKL. CDR3 coding DNA: TGCGCCAGCAGCCACCTCAAGACACGTATGAACACTGAAGCTTTCTTT. Its protein product is CASSHLKTRMNTEAFF.

The chain employs TRBV14 and TRBJ2-2; D not certain. Trimming stripped 0 bases from V and 6 bases from J, with 8 bases between. Germline assignment: CDR1 SGHDN and CDR2 FVKESK. The CDR3 sequence is 14 residues long. The CDR3 DNA follows: TGTGCCAGCAGCCAAGATCTAGTAGCCGGGGAGCTGTTTTTT. Amino acid sequence: CASSQDLVAGELFF. Using reference TRBV14 and TRBJ2-2 for the parts outside the CDR3, the full variable domain is EAGVTQFPSHSVIEKGQTVTLRCDPISGHDNLYWYRRVMGKEIKFLLHFVKESKQDESGMPNNRFLAERTGGTYSTLKVQPAELEDSGVYFCASSQDLVAGELFFGEGSRLTVL.

The rearrangement uses TRBV5-4 and TRBJ2-2, with 9 positions matching TRBD1. Per the germline V gene, CDR1 is SGHNT and CDR2 is YYREEE (reference sequence). This CDR3 comprises 16 residues. Trimming took 5 bases from V and 8 from J; bases not matched to a gene: 13. The CDR3 nucleotides are TGTGCCAGCAGTCGGGACAGGGTCCCCATAGGAGGGGAGCTGTTTTTT. Its translation is CASSRDRVPIGGELFF.

In its sample, this clone was seen a few times. V and J are TRBV9 and TRBJ2-7; 10 bases agree with TRBD1. V shed 0 bases, J shed 5 bases, and the junction held 5 bases outside the gene matches. Germline assignment: CDR1 SGDLS and CDR2 YYNGEE. This CDR3 spans 15 amino acids. The CDR3 DNA follows: TGTGCCAGCAGCGTAGAAGACAGGGGGCCGGACGAGCAGTACTTC. Its protein product is CASSVEDRGPDEQYF.

The chain is built from TRBV28 and TRBJ1-5; TRBD1 agrees at 7 bases. From germline, CDR1 is MDHEN and CDR2 SYDVKM. This CDR3 region has 15 residues. The J segment lost 3 bases and the V segment lost 5 bases, leaving 7 bases of the junction unmatched. CDR3 region: CASSLVTGNNQPQHF. CDR3 in DNA: TGTGCCAGCAGTCTCGTGACAGGGAACAATCAGCCCCAGCATTTT.

The genes are TRBV12-5 and TRBJ2-7; the D gene is possibly TRBD2 (6 bases). This CDR3 region has 14 residues. CDR1 and CDR2 from the germline V gene are LGHNT and FRNRAP. Trimming removed 9 bases from V and 6 bases from J, with 21 bases in between. CDR3: CASLPLGLGGEQYF. CDR3 DNA: TGTGCTAGCCTCCCCTTGGGGCTGGGAGGCGAGCAGTACTTC.

The CDR3 loop reads CASSFRPGNYEQYF. DNA of the CDR3: TGTGCCAGCAGTTTCCGGCCAGGAAACTACGAGCAGTACTTC. The chain recombines TRBV27 with TRBJ2-7; D gene ambiguous. Germline V gene lookup returns CDR1 MNHEY and CDR2 SMNVEV (reference sequence). There are 14 residues in the CDR3. The germline V and J ends were trimmed by 3 bases and 3 bases, with 12 bases remaining between them.

The chain recombines TRBV9 with TRBJ2-6; D not certain. Trimming removed 3 bases at V and 0 bases at J, with 10 bases between. Germline-derived CDR1 and CDR2 are SGDLS and YYNGEE. The CDR3 sequence is 16 residues long. Here the CDR3 DNA reads TGTGCCAGCAGCGCTCCCCCCTCCTCTGGGGCCAACGTCCTGACTTTC. This sequence encodes CASSAPPSSGANVLTF.

This clone has only one observation. The V and J genes are TRBV5-4 and TRBJ1-1; D is unresolved. Trimming pared 0 bases from V and 5 bases from J, leaving 11 bases between. Germline V gives CDR1 SGHNT, CDR2 YYREEE (reference sequence). CDR3 length: 14 amino acids. The DNA of the CDR3 is TGTGCCAGCAGCTTGGCCCCGGGAAAGACTGAAGCTTTCTTT. This translates into CASSLAPGKTEAFF.

This clone was counted a single time. V gene TRBV29-1 combines with J gene TRBJ2-1; 7 nucleotides match TRBD1. The CDR3 has 14 residues. Looked up from germline, CDR1 is SQVTM and CDR2 is ANQGSEA. V lost 6 bases and J lost 4; bases outside the gene matches: 9. Here the CDR3 DNA reads TGCAGCGTCACCGGGACAGAAGCATACAATGAGCAGTTCTTC. It is translated as CSVTGTEAYNEQFF.

The rearrangement uses TRBV5-4 and TRBJ2-5; 7 positions agree with TRBD2. J gave up 5 bases and V 4 bases, and 11 bases lay outside the gene matches. Germline CDR1 SGHNT, CDR2 YYREEE (reference sequence). The CDR3 spans 15 residues. The CDR3 region has the DNA TGTGCCAGCAGCCCTCGCTCGGGGGGAAGTGAGACCCAGTACTTC. This gives the protein CASSPRSGGSETQYF.

This chain links TRBV5-4 with TRBJ2-1, with 8 positions matching TRBD2. The CDR3 contains 16 residues. Germline CDR1 is SGHNT and CDR2 is YYREEE (reference sequence). Trimming at V came to 4 bases and at J to 4 bases, leaving 10 bases not matched to a gene. The CDR3 loop reads CASSVERGGVYNEQFF. The CDR3 DNA sequence: TGTGCCAGCAGCGTAGAACGGGGGGGGGTATACAATGAGCAGTTCTTC.

V and J are TRBV7-2 and TRBJ2-3; D remains unclear. Germline V lookup: CDR1 SGHTA, CDR2 FQGNSA. V dropped 5 bases and J dropped 2 bases, with 5 bases sitting between them. This CDR3 is built from 12 residues. The CDR3 sequence is CASSPFTDTQYF. Written as DNA, the CDR3 is TGTGCCAGCAGCCCCTTCACAGATACGCAGTATTTT.

The rearrangement uses TRBV5-8 and TRBJ1-5; 7 nucleotides agree with TRBD1. Germline V gene data show CDR1 as SGHTS and CDR2 as YDEGEE. The CDR3 consists of 15 residues. Trimming at V came to 3 bases and at J to 2 bases, leaving 5 bases not matched to a gene. The CDR3 coding sequence is TGTGCCAGCAGCTCCCTAGACAGGGGCAATCAGCCCCAGCATTTT. Its protein is CASSSLDRGNQPQHF.

V gene TRBV7-2 combines with J gene TRBJ2-4, with a possible D match to TRBD1 (5 bases). Per the germline V gene, CDR1 is SGHTA and CDR2 is FQGNSA. Trimming cost V 5 bases and J 1 base, with 18 bases left between them. This CDR3 is built from 17 residues. The CDR3 DNA is TGTGCCAGCAGCCCCCTCTTGGGGTCAGGGGCCAAAAACATTCAGTACTTC. Protein: CASSPLLGSGAKNIQYF. The variable domain in full, with the rest retrieved from reference TRBV7-2 and TRBJ2-4, is GAGVSQSPSNKVTEKGKDVELRCDPISGHTALYWYRQSLGQGLEFLIYFQGNSAPDKSGLPSDRFSAERTGGSVSTLTIQRTQQEDSAVYLCASSPLLGSGAKNIQYFGAGTRLSVL.